Below are 23 T cell receptor beta chains sequenced from a single sample in a study of T-cell reconstitution after alpha-beta-depleted transplantation in children. Preparation of the TCRbeta library used unique molecular identifiers. MiXCR, applied by TCRdb to the PCR reads, yields one record per CDR3 protein. The repertoire holds some 550,000 distinct CDR3 sequences, with about 16% as singletons. The sequenced sample was PBMCs from the stem cell graft donor, obtained from the stem cell graft. These receptors originate from a human donor who donated a stem cell graft to a child with acute lymphoblastic leukemia.

This chain connects TRBV5-1 to TRBJ1-5; D might be TRBD1 (5 bases). The CDR3 length is 17 residues. Germline assignment: CDR1 SGHRS and CDR2 YFSETQ. V was trimmed by 2 bases and J by 3 bases, leaving 18 bases between them. The CDR3 coding sequence is TGCGCCAGCAGCTTTTTCCCACACGACAGAACCAATCAGCCCCAGCATTTT. Translated, it gives CASSFFPHDRTNQPQHF. The variable domain in full, with the rest retrieved from reference TRBV5-1 and TRBJ1-5, is KAGVTQTPRYLIKTRGQQVTLSCSPISGHRSVSWYQQTPGQGLQFLFEYFSETQRNKGNFPGRFSGRQFSNSRSEMNVSTLELGDSALYLCASSFFPHDRTNQPQHFGDGTRLSIL.

This chain joins TRBV5-6 and TRBJ2-2; 7 nucleotides line up with TRBD1. Germline CDR1 reads SGHDT; CDR2 reads YYEEEE. Unmatched junction bases numbered 5, after V lost 2 bases and J lost 1 base. The CDR3 covers 16 residues. CDR3 sequence: CASSFVTGENTGELFF. The CDR3 nucleotides read TGTGCCAGCAGCTTTGTAACAGGGGAGAACACCGGGGAGCTGTTTTTT.

This clonotype has a handful of counts. This rearrangement joins TRBV5-1 to TRBJ2-1, with 8 bases identical to TRBD2. Germline V gene lookup returns CDR1 SGHRS and CDR2 YFSETQ. This CDR3 comprises 16 residues. J gave up 3 bases and V 4 bases, and 9 bases lay outside the gene matches. The CDR3 loop reads CASSPGLAWIYNEQFF. The CDR3 DNA follows: TGCGCCAGCAGCCCCGGACTAGCTTGGATCTACAATGAGCAGTTCTTC.

This clonotype was counted a few times. This chain uses TRBV21-1 with TRBJ1-6; the D call in the table, TRBD1, was not verified against the DNA. TRBV21-1 is a documented pseudogene. The CDR3 totals 19 residues. In DNA form, the CDR3 reads TGTGCCAGCAGCGGGCCGGGACAGGGGGCCAGGGGCGCGAATTCACCCCTCCACTTT. It is translated as CASSGPGQGARGANSPLHF.

This chain links TRBV12-3 or TRBV12-4 with TRBJ2-1, with 8 bases identical to TRBD1. V dropped 5 bases and J dropped 7; count of bases not matched to a gene: 7. This CDR3 has 14 residues. CDR3 in amino acids: CASSPTGTGNEQFF. CDR3 DNA: TGTGCCAGCAGTCCGACAGGGACAGGAAATGAGCAGTTCTTC.

This clonotype was seen a single time. The V call is TRBV5-5, the J call TRBJ1-1, with TRBD1 identical over 11 bases. Germline CDR1 and CDR2: SGHKS and YYEKEE (reference sequence). J was trimmed by 4 bases and V by 5 bases; bases with no gene match: 4. The CDR3 runs 14 residues. The CDR3 DNA is TGTGCCAGCAGAATGGACAGGGGGCCCACTGAAGCTTTCTTT. This translates into CASRMDRGPTEAFF.

The V and J genes are TRBV7-9 and TRBJ2-2, with D possibly TRBD1 on 6 matching bases. The ends were cut back, 5 bases at V and 5 bases at J, with 15 bases in the middle. This CDR3 has 15 amino acids. The V gene's germline CDR1 is SEHNR and CDR2 FQNEAQ (reference sequence). DNA of the CDR3: TGTGCCAGCAGCCCAGGCACAGGGTTAACCGGGGAGCTGTTTTTT. Amino acid sequence: CASSPGTGLTGELFF.

This rearrangement joins TRBV7-9 to TRBJ2-2; the D gene is possibly TRBD1 (6 bases). Trimming took off 6 bases at V and 7 bases at J, with 12 bases between the two ends. CDR1 is SEHNR, CDR2 FQNEAQ, per germline (reference sequence). This CDR3 has 13 residues. CDR3 in amino acids: CASRSGEIGELFF. As DNA, the CDR3 is TGTGCCAGCAGGTCAGGGGAGATCGGGGAGCTGTTTTTT.

This clonotype was detected a few times. V is TRBV25-1 and J is TRBJ2-7; 7 nucleotides line up with TRBD2. This CDR3 spans 13 amino acids. Germline V lookup: CDR1 MGHDK, CDR2 SYGVNS. J gave up 5 bases and V 8 bases, and 9 bases lay outside the gene matches. The chain's CDR3 is CASGRGSWDEQYF. CDR3 nucleotide sequence: TGTGCCAGCGGGAGGGGAAGTTGGGACGAGCAGTACTTC.

The CDR3 DNA is TGTGCCTGGAGAAGAGTTGAGGTCCACACCGGGGAGCTGTTTTTT. Translated: CAWRRVEVHTGELFF. The chain has TRBV30 and TRBJ2-2; D call uncertain. Trimming shortened V by 3 bases and J by 3 bases, and 14 bases separated the two germline ends. CDR1 and CDR2 from the germline V gene are GTSNPN and SVGIG (reference sequence). This CDR3 contains 15 residues.

This chain connects TRBV11-2 to TRBJ1-1, with D possibly being TRBD1 (5 bases). Trimming removed 6 bases from V and 6 bases from J, with 17 bases in between. Looked up from germline, CDR1 is SGHAT and CDR2 is FQNNGV. The CDR3 consists of 14 residues. CDR3 bases: TGTGCCAGCAGGACTACAGGTCTGATCGCTGAAGCTTTCTTT. This sequence encodes CASRTTGLIAEAFF.

This sequence joins TRBV5-1 and TRBJ1-1, with 7 bases matching TRBD1. The V gene's germline CDR1 is SGHRS and CDR2 YFSETQ. The CDR3 consists of 16 residues. J gave up 1 base and V 0 bases, and 6 bases lay outside the gene matches. DNA of the CDR3: TGCGCCAGCAGCTTGGCGGCAGGGGGGAGGAACACTGAAGCTTTCTTT. This sequence encodes CASSLAAGGRNTEAFF.

The V call is TRBV6-4, the J call TRBJ1-4, with D hard to call. CDR3 length equals 15 residues. V lost 5 bases to trimming and J lost 0 bases, with 10 bases between them. Germline CDR1 reads MRHNA; CDR2 reads SNTAGT. The CDR3 sequence: CASSSEFATNEKLFF. DNA for the CDR3: TGTGCCAGCAGTTCAGAATTTGCAACTAATGAAAAACTGTTTTTT.

With regard to this clonotype: One base away lies a much larger clone, so this may be a sequencing read error. The V gene is TRBV5-1, the J gene TRBJ2-1; 10 bases agree with TRBD2. The length of the CDR3 is 15 residues. V gave up 4 bases and J gave up 4 bases; unmatched junction bases: 5. Germline V lookup: CDR1 SGHRS, CDR2 YFSETQ. In nucleotides, the CDR3 is TGCGCCAGCAGCCCGGGACTAGCGCATTACAATGAGCAGTTCTTC. The encoded protein is CASSPGLAHYNEQFF.

This clonotype was seen only a few times. The V and J genes are TRBV5-1 and TRBJ2-3; a weak D match, TRBD1 (6 bases). V shed 0 bases and J shed 1 base, with 15 bases lying between them. This CDR3 is built from 17 residues. The germline V gene has CDR1 SGHRS and CDR2 YFSETQ. CDR3 amino acids: CASSLESTGPRTDTQYF. The CDR3 coding sequence is TGCGCCAGCAGCTTGGAATCGACAGGACCTCGCACAGATACGCAGTATTTT.

The chain is built from TRBV6-1 and TRBJ2-3; the match to TRBD2 covers 7 bases. V gave up 5 bases and J gave up 3 bases; unmatched junction bases: 5. Per the germline V gene, CDR1 is MNHNS and CDR2 is SASEGT. This CDR3 is 14 amino acids long. DNA for the CDR3: TGTGCCAGCAGTCCCGGGGGGTGGACAGATACGCAGTATTTT. Amino acids: CASSPGGWTDTQYF.

This clonotype was counted between two and nine times. The chain combines TRBV6-5 with TRBJ2-7; 10 bases map to TRBD2. Germline lookup yields CDR1 MNHEY and CDR2 SVGAGI. The CDR3 contains 15 residues. Trimming removed 2 bases from V and 3 bases from J; junction bases left unmatched: 4. The CDR3 region is CASSYEAGGFYEQYF. The CDR3 nucleotides read TGTGCCAGCAGTTACGAAGCGGGAGGGTTCTACGAGCAGTACTTC.

In this sample, this clonotype turned up a few times. V is TRBV21-1 and J is TRBJ2-6; the D call TRBD1 from the table was never checked on the DNA. TRBV21-1 is shown as a pseudogene. The CDR3 contains 16 residues. The CDR3 here is CATYRVPQQGANVLTF. Here the CDR3 DNA reads TGTGCCACTTACAGGGTGCCCCAACAGGGGGCCAACGTCCTGACTTTC.

The chain links TRBV19 to TRBJ1-5; a weak D match, TRBD1 (6 bases). CDR3 length: 17 amino acids. Germline V lookup: CDR1 LNHDA, CDR2 SQIVND (reference sequence). V gave up 5 bases and J gave up 0 bases, with 17 bases separating them. The CDR3 region is CASSLRTASYSNQPQHF. CDR3 DNA sequence: TGTGCCAGTAGTTTGAGGACAGCTAGCTATAGCAATCAGCCCCAGCATTTT.

This clonotype was observed a handful of times. The chain employs TRBV20-1 and TRBJ1-5; D is possibly TRBD1 (5 bases). This CDR3 comprises 15 residues. Germline assignment: CDR1 DFQATT and CDR2 SNEGSKA (reference sequence). The V end lost 4 bases, the J end lost 6 bases, and 19 bases lay between the germline ends. The CDR3 protein is CSANRIAPGLQPQHF. CDR3 DNA sequence: TGCAGTGCTAACAGGATCGCCCCGGGCCTTCAGCCCCAGCATTTT.

V gene TRBV14 combines with J gene TRBJ2-1; TRBD2 might be the D (5 bases). The V gene lost 0 bases and the J gene lost 4 bases, with 22 bases spanning the gap. Germline V CDR1 and CDR2: SGHDN, FVKESK. The CDR3 runs to 19 residues. The CDR3 nucleotides read TGTGCCAGCAGCCAAGACCGGGATCCTACAGAGACCCGTTACAATGAGCAGTTCTTC. Residues: CASSQDRDPTETRYNEQFF.

This clonotype turned up a few times. The gene calls are TRBV27 and TRBJ2-6; D is ambiguous. CDR1 and CDR2 from the germline V gene are MNHEY and SMNVEV (reference sequence). The CDR3 length is 16 residues. V dropped 5 bases and J dropped 4 bases, with 15 bases sitting between them. The CDR3 loop is CASSPLQSLGANVLTF. Here the CDR3 DNA reads TGTGCCAGCAGTCCCTTACAGTCTTTAGGGGCCAACGTCCTGACTTTC.

This clonotype was seen a few times. J is TRBJ2-7 and V is TRBV11-2; 13 nucleotides line up with TRBD2. CDR3 length equals 14 residues. Germline CDR1 SGHAT, CDR2 FQNNGV. V lost 5 bases to trimming and J lost 5 bases; unmatched junction nucleotides: 3. CDR3 DNA sequence: TGTGCCAGCAGCGCACTAGCGGGAGGGAACGAGCAGTACTTC. It encodes CASSALAGGNEQYF.